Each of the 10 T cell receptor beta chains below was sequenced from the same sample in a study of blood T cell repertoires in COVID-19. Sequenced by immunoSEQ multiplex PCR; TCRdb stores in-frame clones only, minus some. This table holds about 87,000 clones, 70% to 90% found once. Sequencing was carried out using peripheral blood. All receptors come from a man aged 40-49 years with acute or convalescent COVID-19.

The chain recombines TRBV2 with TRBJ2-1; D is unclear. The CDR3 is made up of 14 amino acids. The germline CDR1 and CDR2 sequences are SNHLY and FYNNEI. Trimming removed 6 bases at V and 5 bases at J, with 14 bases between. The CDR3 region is CASRPGRPNNEQFF. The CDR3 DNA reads TGTGCCAGCAGGCCTGGGCGACCCAACAATGAGCAGTTCTTC.

The CDR3 here is CASSYSPVGPDYEQYF. As DNA, the CDR3 is TGTGCCAGCAGTTACTCGCCGGTGGGGCCTGACTACGAGCAGTACTTC. The chain combines TRBV6-6 with TRBJ2-7, with a weak D call TRBD1 (5 bases). Trimming removed 0 bases at V and 3 bases at J, with 15 bases between. Germline loops: CDR1 MNHNY, CDR2 SVGAGI (reference sequence). The CDR3 extends over 16 amino acids.

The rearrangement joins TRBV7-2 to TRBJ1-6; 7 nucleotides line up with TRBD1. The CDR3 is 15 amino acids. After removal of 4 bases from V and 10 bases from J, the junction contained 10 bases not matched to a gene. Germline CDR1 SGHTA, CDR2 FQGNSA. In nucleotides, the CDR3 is TGTGCCAGCAGCTCACGGACAGGAGTGAGGTCACCCCTCCACTTT. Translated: CASSSRTGVRSPLHF.

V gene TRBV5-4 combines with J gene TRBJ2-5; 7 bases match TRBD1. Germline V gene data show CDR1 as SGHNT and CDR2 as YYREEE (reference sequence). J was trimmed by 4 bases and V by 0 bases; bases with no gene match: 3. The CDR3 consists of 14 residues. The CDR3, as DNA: TGTGCCAGCAGCTTGGGACGGGACAGAGAGACCCAGTACTTC. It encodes CASSLGRDRETQYF. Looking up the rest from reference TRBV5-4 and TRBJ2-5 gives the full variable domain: ETGVTQSPTHLIKTRGQQVTLRCSSQSGHNTVSWYQQALGQGPQFIFQYYREEENGRGNFPPRFSGLQFPNYSSELNVNALELDDSALYLCASSLGRDRETQYFGPGTRLLVL.

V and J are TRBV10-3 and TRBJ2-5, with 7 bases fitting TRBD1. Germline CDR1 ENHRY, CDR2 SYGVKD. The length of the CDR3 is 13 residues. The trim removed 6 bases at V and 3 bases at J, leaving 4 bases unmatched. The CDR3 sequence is CAISPGQEETQYF. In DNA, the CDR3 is TGTGCCATCAGCCCCGGACAGGAAGAGACCCAGTACTTC.

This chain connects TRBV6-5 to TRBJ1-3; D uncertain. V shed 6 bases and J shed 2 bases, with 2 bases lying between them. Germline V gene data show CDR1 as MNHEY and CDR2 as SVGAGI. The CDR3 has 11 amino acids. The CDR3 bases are TGTGCCAGCAGCACTGGAAACACCATATATTTT. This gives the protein CASSTGNTIYF.

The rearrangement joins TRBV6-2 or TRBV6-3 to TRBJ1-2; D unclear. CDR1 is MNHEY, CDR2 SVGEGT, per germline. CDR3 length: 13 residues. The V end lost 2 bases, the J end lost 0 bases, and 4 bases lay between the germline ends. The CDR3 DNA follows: TGTGCCAGCAGTTACGCGTCTAACTATGGCTACACCTTC. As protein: CASSYASNYGYTF.

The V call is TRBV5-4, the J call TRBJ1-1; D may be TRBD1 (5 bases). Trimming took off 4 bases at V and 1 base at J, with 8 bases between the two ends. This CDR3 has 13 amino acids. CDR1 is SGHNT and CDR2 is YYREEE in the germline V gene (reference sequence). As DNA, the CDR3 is TGTGCCAGCAGCACGACAGCGAACACTGAAGCTTTCTTT. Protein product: CASSTTANTEAFF.

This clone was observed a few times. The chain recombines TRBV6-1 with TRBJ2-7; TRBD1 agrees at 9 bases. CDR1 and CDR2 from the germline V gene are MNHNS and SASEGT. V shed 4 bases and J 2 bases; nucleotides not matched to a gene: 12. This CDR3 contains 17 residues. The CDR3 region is CASSASLPDRGTYEQYF. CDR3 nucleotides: TGTGCCAGCAGTGCATCCCTCCCGGACAGGGGAACCTACGAGCAGTACTTC.

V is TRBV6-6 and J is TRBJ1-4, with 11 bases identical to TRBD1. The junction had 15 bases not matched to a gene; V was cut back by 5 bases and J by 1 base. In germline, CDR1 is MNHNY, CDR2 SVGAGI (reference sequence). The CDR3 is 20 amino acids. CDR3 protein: CASSPRTGGALRGTNEKLFF. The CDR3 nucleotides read TGTGCCAGCAGTCCCAGGACAGGGGGCGCTTTGAGGGGAACTAATGAAAAACTGTTTTTT.